The present T cell receptor (beta chain) was sequenced within a study of beta chain features in type 1 diabetes. General study results and limits: Researchers report that Type 1 diabetes patients had moderately but significantly shorter TCRB CDR3s across all four CD4+ subsets. High-TCR-expressing cells could be over-represented by cDNA sequencing.

The sample holds many counts of this clone. The antigen remains undetermined. This CDR3 spans 16 amino acids. Trimming took 5 bases from V and 1 from J, leaving 15 bases between them. The germline CDR1 and CDR2 sequences are SEHNR and FQNEAQ (reference sequence). Of the isolated RNA, all was reverse transcribed, and so the sequenced material was expressed TCRB transcripts. Method: immunoSEQ multiplex PCR; TCRdb's copy keeps in-frame clones and lacks some. The sample records 300,000 or so clones, 7.5% to 9% being singletons. The source material was central memory CD4+ T cells from blood. The receptor was derived from a young woman in good health. The V gene is TRBV7-9, the J gene TRBJ2-1, with no clear D. CDR3 residues: CASSVPQPGSYNEQFF. The CDR3 region has the DNA TGTGCCAGCAGCGTACCGCAGCCAGGATCCTACAATGAGCAGTTCTTC.